This T cell receptor beta chain was sequenced during a study of T cell clones after liver transplantation. Overall study: Samples came from ITN030ST, which attempted immunosuppression withdrawal within 2 years of liver transplantation. TCRbeta sequencing after a pre-transplant mixed lymphocyte reaction identified graft-donor-reactive clones, later tracked in post-transplant blood. Findings and caveats of the study: A significant post-transplant drop in circulating graft-donor-reactive CD4 TCRbeta sequences occurred in most of the 8 subjects. Post-transplant time points were not standardized, so conclusions are preliminary.

Only in-frame clones appear in the TCRdb table, and some are missing; sequencing was by immunoSEQ multiplex PCR. The sample yields tens of thousands of clones, 86% seen once. The CDR3 sequence is 14 residues long. CDR1 is SGDLS and CDR2 is YYNGEE in the germline V gene. V was shortened by 0 bases and J by 2 bases, with 7 bases between the two germline ends. This clone is a singleton in its sample. The target antigen is unknown. V usage is TRBV9 and J usage is TRBJ2-3; D is uncertain. The TCR sequence derives from a human patient who received a liver transplant. Some T cells may be transferred from the graft donor. Sequenced material: CD4+ T cells from blood, taken 24 months after liver transplant. Here the CDR3 reads CASSVDGSTDTQYF. The CDR3 nucleotides are TGTGCCAGCAGCGTAGACGGGTCCACAGATACGCAGTATTTT.